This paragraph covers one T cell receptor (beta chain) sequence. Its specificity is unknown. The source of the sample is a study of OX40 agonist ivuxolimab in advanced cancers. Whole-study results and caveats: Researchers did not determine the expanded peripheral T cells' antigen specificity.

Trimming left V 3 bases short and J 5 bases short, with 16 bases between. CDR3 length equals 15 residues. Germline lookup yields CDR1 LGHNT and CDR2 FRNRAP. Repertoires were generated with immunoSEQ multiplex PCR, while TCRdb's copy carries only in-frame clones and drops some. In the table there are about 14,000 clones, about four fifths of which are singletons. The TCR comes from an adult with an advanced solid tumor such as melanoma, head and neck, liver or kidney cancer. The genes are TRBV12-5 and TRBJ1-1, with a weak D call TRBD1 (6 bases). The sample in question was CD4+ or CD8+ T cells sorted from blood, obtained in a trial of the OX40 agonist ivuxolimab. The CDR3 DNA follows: TGTGCTAGTGGTTTCCTCGGGGGGCGAGGGACTGAAGCTTTCTTT. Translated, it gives CASGFLGGRGTEAFF.